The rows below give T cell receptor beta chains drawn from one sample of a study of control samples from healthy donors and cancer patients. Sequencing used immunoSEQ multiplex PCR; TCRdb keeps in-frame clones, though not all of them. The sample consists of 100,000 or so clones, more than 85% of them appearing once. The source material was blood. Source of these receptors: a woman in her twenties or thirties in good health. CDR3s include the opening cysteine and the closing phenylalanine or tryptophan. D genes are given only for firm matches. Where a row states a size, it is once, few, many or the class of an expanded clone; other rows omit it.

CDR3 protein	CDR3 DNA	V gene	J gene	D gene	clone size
CASSDRPAANEQFF	TGTGCCAGCAGCGACCGACCAGCGGCCAATGAGCAGTTCTTC	TRBV5-6	TRBJ2-1	NA	NA
CASSLEVQGWNEQFF	TGTGCCAGCAGCTTAGAGGTCCAGGGTTGGAATGAGCAGTTCTTC	TRBV11-3	TRBJ2-1	NA	NA
CASSPRGGGTEAFF	TGTGCCAGCAGCCCTCGGGGCGGGGGCACTGAAGCTTTCTTT	TRBV11-2	TRBJ1-1	NA	NA
CASRIHSTDTQYF	TGTGCCAGCAGGATACATAGCACAGATACGCAGTATTTT	TRBV5-6	TRBJ2-3	NA	NA
CAWSLDRGSLNEQFF	TGTGCCTGGAGTTTGGACAGGGGGTCCCTCAATGAGCAGTTCTTC	TRBV30	TRBJ2-1	TRBD1	NA
CASPPCKGQGYEQYF	TGTGCCAGCCCACCGTGCAAGGGACAGGGCTACGAGCAGTACTTC	TRBV7-7	TRBJ2-7	TRBD1	NA
CASSHDSFYGYTF	TGTGCCAGCAGCCATGACAGCTTTTATGGCTACACCTTC	TRBV7-3	TRBJ1-2	NA	NA
CSVLTVFNTEAFF	TGCAGCGTTTTGACAGTCTTTAACACTGAAGCTTTCTTT	TRBV29-1	TRBJ1-1	NA	NA
CASSLAPAGPEYGYTF	TGTGCCAGCAGCTTAGCGCCCGCGGGGCCTGAGTATGGCTACACCTTC	TRBV7-6	TRBJ1-2	NA	NA
CASTLAGGLSTDTQYF	TGTGCCAGCACACTAGCGGGGGGGCTCAGCACAGATACGCAGTATTTT	TRBV2	TRBJ2-3	TRBD2	once
CASGPRVGLAEGLITDTQYF	TGTGCCAGCGGCCCCCGGGTTGGACTAGCGGAGGGGCTGATCACAGATACGCAGTATTTT	TRBV9	TRBJ2-3	TRBD2	NA
CASSRDGGNQPQHF	TGCGCCAGCAGTAGGGATGGTGGCAATCAGCCCCAGCATTTT	TRBV5-1	TRBJ1-5	NA	NA
CASSGSSYNEQFF	TGTGCCAGTAGCGGGAGCAGCTACAATGAGCAGTTCTTC	TRBV19	TRBJ2-1	NA	NA
CASSPPVGRGYGYTF	TGTGCCAGCTCACCACCGGTTGGCAGGGGCTATGGCTACACCTTC	TRBV18	TRBJ1-2	NA	NA
CSATGPDTQYF	TGCAGTGCCACCGGCCCAGATACGCAGTATTTT	TRBV20-1	TRBJ2-3	NA	NA
CASSRGGSYNEQFF	TGTGCCAGCAGTCGGGGGGGCTCCTACAATGAGCAGTTCTTC	TRBV25-1	TRBJ2-1	TRBD2	NA
CASSLASTSYEQYF	TGCGCCAGCAGCTTGGCTAGCACTTCCTACGAGCAGTACTTC	TRBV5-1	TRBJ2-7	NA	once
CASSIPTAGGYGYTF	TGTGCCAGTAGTATTCCGACAGCGGGCGGCTATGGCTACACCTTC	TRBV19	TRBJ1-2	NA	NA
CASSADGGVGNQPQHF	TGTGCCAGCAGTGCGGATGGGGGTGTAGGCAATCAGCCCCAGCATTTT	TRBV2	TRBJ1-5	NA	NA
CASSLEGWGTEAFF	TGTGCCAGCAGCTTAGAAGGGTGGGGTACTGAAGCTTTCTTT	TRBV11-2	TRBJ1-1	NA	NA
CASSLEGGTEAFF	TGTGCCAGCAGCTTGGAGGGGGGCACTGAAGCTTTCTTT	TRBV5-6	TRBJ1-1	NA	NA
CAISPDKNQPQHF	TGTGCCATCAGTCCGGACAAAAATCAGCCCCAGCATTTT	TRBV10-3	TRBJ1-5	NA	NA
CASSEAGSSYNSPLHF	TGTGCCAGCAGTGAGGCCGGGAGCTCCTATAATTCACCCCTCCACTTT	TRBV2	TRBJ1-6	NA	NA
CASSKEGVRTSGSVEEAYNEQFF	TGTGCCAGCAGCAAAGAAGGAGTCCGGACTAGCGGGAGCGTAGAAGAGGCCTACAATGAGCAGTTCTTC	TRBV21-1	TRBJ2-1	NA	NA
CASSLVTGKNNSPLHF	TGTGCCAGCAGCTTAGTCACAGGGAAGAATAATTCACCCCTCCACTTT	TRBV11-2	TRBJ1-6	NA	NA
CASSEVALAGHEQYF	TGTGCCAGCAGTGAAGTAGCGCTAGCGGGTCACGAGCAGTACTTC	TRBV6-1	TRBJ2-7	TRBD2	NA
CASSLGPPDAIATNEKLFF	TGTGCCAGCAGCTTAGGGCCCCCGGACGCGATTGCAACTAATGAAAAACTGTTTTTT	TRBV7-9	TRBJ1-4	NA	NA
CASSLTGGNTEAFF	TGCGCCAGCAGCTTGACAGGCGGGAACACTGAAGCTTTCTTT	TRBV5-1	TRBJ1-1	NA	NA
CSGWGGVANYGYTF	TGCAGCGGGTGGGGTGGGGTAGCTAACTATGGCTACACCTTC	TRBV29-1	TRBJ1-2	NA	NA
CASSRGVLGSPLHF	TGTGCCAGCAGCCGAGGGGTACTTGGGTCACCCCTCCACTTT	TRBV3-1/TRBV3-2	TRBJ1-6	NA	NA
CASSQMGQGLRTEAFF	TGCGCCAGCAGCCAAATGGGACAGGGTTTGAGAACTGAAGCTTTCTTT	TRBV4-1	TRBJ1-1	TRBD1	once
CASSFIQGPYGYTF	TGTGCCAGCAGTTTCATACAGGGCCCCTATGGCTACACCTTC	TRBV28	TRBJ1-2	NA	once
CASSIGRNQPQHF	TGTGCCAGTAGTATTGGGAGGAATCAGCCCCAGCATTTT	TRBV19	TRBJ1-5	NA	NA
CASSLDRETEAFF	TGCGCCAGCAGCTTGGACCGGGAAACTGAAGCTTTCTTT	TRBV5-1	TRBJ1-1	NA	NA
CASRLDEKAGGFYNSPLHF	TGTGCAAGTCGCTTAGACGAGAAAGCCGGGGGATTTTATAATTCACCCCTCCACTTT	TRBV12-2	TRBJ1-6	NA	NA
CASYRDVSYNEQFF	TGTGCCAGCTACCGGGACGTATCCTACAATGAGCAGTTCTTC	TRBV28	TRBJ2-1	NA	NA
CASSPGMVETQYF	TGCGCCAGCAGCCCTGGGATGGTAGAGACCCAGTACTTC	TRBV5-1	TRBJ2-5	NA	NA
CASSPLGTGDDTPGSPLHF	TGTGCCAGCAGCCCTTTGGGGACAGGGGACGATACACCCGGGTCACCCCTCCACTTT	TRBV6-2/TRBV6-3	TRBJ1-6	TRBD1	NA
CASSVDGGAYNEQFF	TGTGCCAGCAGCGTAGACGGGGGCGCCTACAATGAGCAGTTCTTC	TRBV9	TRBJ2-1	NA	NA
CASSQVDSLKNIQYF	TGCGCCAGCAGCCAAGTCGACAGCCTCAAAAACATTCAGTACTTC	TRBV4-1	TRBJ2-4	NA	NA
CAWSVPSGGYTF	TGTGCCTGGAGTGTACCCTCGGGCGGCTACACCTTC	TRBV30	TRBJ1-2	NA	NA
CASSSQSGRQPQHF	TGTGCCAGCAGTTCCCAAAGCGGTCGTCAGCCCCAGCATTTT	TRBV27	TRBJ1-5	NA	NA
CASTPGRDTYGYTF	TGTGCCAGCACCCCGGGGAGGGATACCTATGGCTACACCTTC	TRBV2	TRBJ1-2	NA	NA